These 25 T cell receptor beta chains share one sample of origin, sequenced in a study of T cell clonality in common variable immunodeficiency. Sequencing was performed with immunoSEQ multiplex PCR; in TCRdb, only in-frame clones are kept and a portion is missing. The sample counts approximately 81,000 clones, none seen once; the ten largest own around 0.82%. Sample: peripheral blood mononuclear cells. All receptors derive from a person aged 18-69 years in good health.

This clone came up a few times. The read ends 3 residues before the CDR3 terminus; that terminus is restored from the germline J gene. The chain carries TRBV11-1 and TRBJ2-6; D is unclear. Germline assignment: CDR1 SGHAT and CDR2 FQDESV (reference sequence). Trimming shortened V by 0 bases and J by 12 bases, and 12 bases separated the two germline ends. The CDR3 sequence is 14 residues long. The sequenced CDR3 bases are TGTGCCAGCAGCTTAGCCAGGCCCGATAGCGTC. It specifies CASSLARPDSV. The full CDR3 reads CASSLARPDSVLTF.

This clone was detected many times. The missing CDR3 end, 3 residues past where the read stops, is filled in from the germline J gene. The chain carries TRBV30 and TRBJ2-7; 8 positions agree with TRBD2. Germline lookup yields CDR1 GTSNPN and CDR2 SVGIG (reference sequence). J was trimmed by 6 bases and V by 0 bases; bases with no gene match: 7. The CDR3 is 14 residues long. The CDR3 region is CAWSVLGAGGEQYF. The CDR3 DNA, read in part, is TGTGCCTGGAGTGTACTGGGGGCGGGGGGCGAG.

Ten or more counts support this clone. Sequencing ends 3 residues short of the CDR3 end; the germline J gene provides the rest. V and J are TRBV18 and TRBJ2-2, with 9 positions matching TRBD1. From germline, CDR1 is KGHSH and CDR2 LQKENI. The CDR3 runs to 15 residues. V shed 5 bases and J 5 bases; nucleotides not matched to a gene: 6. The DNA read from the CDR3 is TGTGCCAGCTCAGCCGGACAGGGGAATACCGGGGAG. Its translation: CASSAGQGNTGE. The entire CDR3 sequence reads CASSAGQGNTGELFF.

There are many counts of this clone. The sequence runs out 3 residues before the end of the CDR3; the remainder is reconstructed from the germline J gene. The chain uses TRBV5-1 and TRBJ1-4; TRBD1 aligns across 7 bases. Germline values: CDR1 SGHRS, CDR2 YFSETQ. The CDR3 consists of 15 residues. V shed 4 bases and J 3 bases; nucleotides not matched to a gene: 6. CDR3 loop: CASSATGAANEKLFF. The part of the CDR3 DNA that was read is TGCGCCAGCAGCGCCACAGGGGCGGCTAATGAAAAA.

This clone was detected many times. The read falls 3 residues short of the CDR3 end, and the missing part is taken from the germline J gene. J is TRBJ2-1 and V is TRBV7-2; 7 nucleotides agree with TRBD2. The CDR3 consists of 15 residues. The V gene end was trimmed by 4 bases and the J gene end by 7 bases; junction bases not matched to a gene: 10. Germline lookup yields CDR1 SGHTA and CDR2 FQGNSA. The CDR3 bases that were read are TGTGCCAGCAGCTCCCGACTAGCAGGCGGGAATGAG. It specifies CASSSRLAGGNE. The entire CDR3 protein is CASSSRLAGGNEQFF.

This clone was seen ten or more times. The missing CDR3 end, 3 residues past where the read stops, is filled in from the germline J gene. The rearrangement links TRBV30 to TRBJ2-7; D unresolved. This CDR3 is 12 amino acids long. Trimming pared 0 bases from V and 2 bases from J, leaving 5 bases between. Germline loops: CDR1 GTSNPN, CDR2 SVGIG (reference sequence). Partial CDR3 DNA: TGTGCCTGGAGTGTAGGTACCTACGAG. Translated: CAWSVGTYE. The complete CDR3 protein is CAWSVGTYEQYF.

This clone was detected ten times or more. The CDR3 extends 3 residues past the end of the read, so its final part is completed from the germline J gene. The rearrangement uses TRBV18 and TRBJ1-1, with 8 bases matching TRBD1. Germline CDR1 reads KGHSH; CDR2 reads LQKENI. CDR3 size: 18 residues. V dropped 6 bases and J dropped 4; count of bases not matched to a gene: 19. The sequenced CDR3 bases are TGTGCCAGCTCTCAAAGGGACAGGCGGTCTCAACAGAGCACTGAA. Its protein is CASSQRDRRSQQSTE. The entire CDR3 protein reads CASSQRDRRSQQSTEAFF.

This clone was seen at least ten times. The CDR3 end falls 3 residues outside the read, so it is completed with the germline J gene. This sequence joins TRBV19 and TRBJ2-1; TRBD1 matches 7 bases. The germline V gene has CDR1 LNHDA and CDR2 SQIVND (reference sequence). The CDR3 is 14 residues long. V lost 5 bases, J lost 6 bases, and 7 bases stayed unmatched. The part of the CDR3 DNA that was read is TGTGCCAGTAGTCCGTCCCGGGACAGCAATGAG. This codes for CASSPSRDSNE. The entire CDR3 protein is CASSPSRDSNEQFF.

This clone was detected ten times or more. The read is 3 residues too short to cover the CDR3 end, so that end is filled in from the germline J gene. This sequence joins TRBV2 and TRBJ1-5; 10 bases agree with TRBD1. Germline assignment: CDR1 SNHLY and CDR2 FYNNEI. The length of the CDR3 is 14 residues. Losses at the gene ends were 4 bases for V and 7 bases for J; bases not matched to a gene: 4. The CDR3 protein is CASSVGTGEQPQHF. CDR3 DNA (partial): TGTGCCAGCAGTGTCGGGACAGGGGAACAGCCC.

This clone appeared many times. The CDR3 extends 3 residues past the end of the read, so its final part is completed from the germline J gene. V and J are TRBV27 and TRBJ2-3, with D perhaps TRBD1 (5 bases). CDR3 length equals 13 residues. Germline CDR1 MNHEY, CDR2 SMNVEV (reference sequence). V lost 3 bases and J 5 bases, leaving 9 bases between the germline ends. This CDR3 reads CASSFRQGDTQYF. The CDR3 DNA, read in part, is TGTGCCAGCAGTTTCCGCCAGGGAGATACG.

This clone appeared many times. Sequencing ends 3 residues short of the CDR3 end; the germline J gene provides the rest. The chain is built from TRBV2 and TRBJ1-1; no definite D call. Germline V lookup: CDR1 SNHLY, CDR2 FYNNEI. The CDR3 runs 14 residues. The CDR3 sequence: CASHTLHSQSLAFF. CDR3 bases read: TGTGCCAGCCATACGCTCCATTCACAGAGTCTA.

This clone was observed many times. The read falls 3 residues short of the CDR3 end, and the missing part is taken from the germline J gene. V gene TRBV10-3 combines with J gene TRBJ1-2; D might be TRBD1 (5 bases). The CDR3 contains 14 residues. Trimming removed 8 bases at V and 4 bases at J, with 17 bases between. Germline V gene data show CDR1 as ENHRY and CDR2 as SYGVKD. The CDR3 reads CAIGQGDISYGYTF. The DNA read from the CDR3 is TGTGCCATCGGGCAGGGTGACATAAGCTATGGC.

This clone has at least ten counts. Incomplete CDR3 DNA: TGTGCCAGTAGCCACGGGACAGGGAAGTCCTACGAG. Residues: CASSHGTGKSYE. The full CDR3 sequence reads CASSHGTGKSYEQYF. The rearrangement links TRBV19 to TRBJ2-7, with TRBD1 matching over 9 bases. The sequence runs out 3 residues before the end of the CDR3; the remainder is reconstructed from the germline J gene. The CDR3 runs to 15 residues. V shed 6 bases, J shed 1 base, and the junction held 7 bases outside the gene matches. The germline CDR1 and CDR2 sequences are LNHDA and SQIVND (reference sequence). Looking up the rest from reference TRBV19 and TRBJ2-7 gives the full variable domain: DGGITQSPKYLFRKEGQNVTLSCEQNLNHDAMYWYRQDPGQGLRLIYYSQIVNDFQKGDIAEGYSVSREKKESFPLTVTSAQKNPTAFYLCASSHGTGKSYEQYFGPGTRLTVT.

This clone was seen many times. The read falls 3 residues short of the CDR3 end, and the missing part is taken from the germline J gene. The genes are TRBV19 and TRBJ1-5; 10 bases line up with TRBD1. Trimming removed 5 bases from V and 2 bases from J; junction bases left unmatched: 3. CDR3 length: 15 residues. In germline, CDR1 is LNHDA, CDR2 SQIVND (reference sequence). CDR3 DNA, as far as it was read: TGTGCCAGTAGTCTTGGGACAGGGGGCAATCAGCCC. Encoded protein: CASSLGTGGNQP. The whole CDR3 sequence is CASSLGTGGNQPQHF. The full variable domain, in which reference TRBV19 and TRBJ1-5 provide the parts outside the CDR3, is DGGITQSPKYLFRKEGQNVTLSCEQNLNHDAMYWYRQDPGQGLRLIYYSQIVNDFQKGDIAEGYSVSREKKESFPLTVTSAQKNPTAFYLCASSLGTGGNQPQHFGDGTRLSIL.

There are many counts of this clone. The read ends 3 residues early relative to the CDR3; the germline J gene fills the gap. The chain carries TRBV18 and TRBJ1-1, with D possibly TRBD1 on 5 matching bases. CDR1 is KGHSH, CDR2 LQKENI, per germline. This CDR3 contains 19 residues. V was cut by 3 bases and J by 0 bases, with 23 bases left in between. CDR3 amino acids: CASSPGGPTGGSLNTEAFF. The CDR3 DNA, read in part, is TGTGCCAGCTCACCGGGGGGACCAACAGGTGGGTCCTTGAACACTGAA.

This clone was seen repeatedly, ten times or more. The observed sequence ends 3 residues before the CDR3 terminus, with the missing tail filled in from the germline J gene. The chain links TRBV5-1 to TRBJ2-2, with TRBD1 as a possible D gene (6 bases). The V gene's germline CDR1 is SGHRS and CDR2 YFSETQ. V shed 4 bases and J shed 5 bases, with 12 bases lying between them. The CDR3 extends over 14 amino acids. The CDR3 spells CASSPSGETGELFF. CDR3 bases read: TGCGCCAGCAGCCCATCAGGGGAAACCGGGGAG.

Ten or more counts support this clone. The CDR3 reads CATGAGELFF. Partial CDR3 DNA: TGTGCTACAGGGGCCGGGGAG. The chain carries TRBV7-7 and TRBJ2-2; 7 bases align to TRBD1. The CDR3 extends 3 residues past the end of the read, so its final part is completed from the germline J gene. Germline V lookup: CDR1 SSHAT, CDR2 FNYEAQ (reference sequence). This CDR3 has 10 residues.

Many counts were recorded for this clone. The CDR3 end falls 3 residues outside the read, so it is completed with the germline J gene. This chain links TRBV18 with TRBJ2-7, with TRBD2 matching over 7 bases. Germline CDR1 is KGHSH and CDR2 is LQKENI. Trimming at V came to 2 bases and at J to 3 bases, leaving 10 bases not matched to a gene. This CDR3 spans 16 amino acids. CDR3 sequence reads: CASSPRHLGGSYEQYF. CDR3 bases read: TGTGCCAGCTCACCAAGGCACCTAGGCGGGAGCTACGAG.

This clone was found many times. The missing CDR3 end, 3 residues past where the read stops, is filled in from the germline J gene. The genes are TRBV12-3 or TRBV12-4 and TRBJ1-5; no firm D call. V was pared by 5 bases and J by 2 bases, with 13 bases between. The CDR3 is made up of 15 amino acids. The CDR3 loop is CASSQNQAGNQPQHF. Partial CDR3 DNA: TGTGCCAGCAGTCAGAACCAGGCCGGCAATCAGCCC.

Ten or more counts support this clone. The read terminates 3 residues ahead of where the CDR3 ends, so the germline J gene completes it. The chain joins TRBV7-9 to TRBJ1-2; tentative D call: TRBD1 (6 bases). The germline CDR1 and CDR2 sequences are SEHNR and FQNEAQ (reference sequence). Trimming removed 5 bases from V and 5 bases from J, with 12 bases in between. CDR3 length: 13 amino acids. CDR3 residues: CASSADSLYGYTF. The sequenced part of the CDR3 DNA is TGTGCCAGCAGCGCGGACAGCCTTTATGGC.

This clone was counted at least ten times. The read ends 3 residues shy of where the CDR3 ends; the end is completed using the germline J gene. The chain links TRBV30 to TRBJ2-5, with 9 positions matching TRBD2. CDR3 length: 15 residues. V shed 2 bases, J shed 1 base, and the junction held 5 bases outside the gene matches. The germline V gene encodes CDR1 GTSNPN and CDR2 SVGIG (reference sequence). The covered CDR3 bases are TGTGCCTGGAGTATCCCGGGACTAGCCCAAGAGACC. Protein product: CAWSIPGLAQET. The complete CDR3 protein is CAWSIPGLAQETQYF.

This clone was counted ten times or more. The read finishes 3 residues shy of the CDR3 end, and the germline J gene is used to complete it. The chain links TRBV10-3 to TRBJ2-7; TRBD2 might be the D (6 bases). Germline loops: CDR1 ENHRY, CDR2 SYGVKD. Deletions cut 0 bases from V and 3 bases from J, with 15 bases between. The CDR3 is 16 residues long. CDR3 sequence reads: CAISESTGGRDYEQYF. The part of the CDR3 DNA that was read is TGTGCCATCAGTGAGTCGACCGGGGGAAGAGACTACGAG.

This clone was seen repeatedly, ten times or more. The sequenced fragment ends 3 residues before the CDR3 boundary, so the rest is inferred from the germline J gene. The rearrangement joins TRBV12-3 or TRBV12-4 to TRBJ2-7, with a tentative D call TRBD1 (5 bases). The ends were cut back, 6 bases at V and 3 bases at J, with 15 bases in the middle. This CDR3 has 14 residues. This CDR3 reads CASSPLRQSYEQYF. The part of the CDR3 DNA that was read is TGTGCCAGCAGCCCTCTGAGACAGAGCTACGAG.

This clone was observed at least ten times. From the germline J gene comes the end of the CDR3, since the read stops 3 residues before it. The chain is built from TRBV19 and TRBJ2-1; D not resolved. CDR1 LNHDA and CDR2 SQIVND come from the germline V gene (reference sequence). Between the trimmed V and J ends, which lost 6 bases and 8 bases, there was a span of 11 bases. This CDR3 comprises 12 residues. The CDR3 sequence is CASRLVGHEQFF. The sequenced CDR3 bases are TGTGCCAGTAGATTAGTGGGCCATGAG.

This clone was observed many times. The read ends 3 residues before the CDR3 terminus; that terminus is restored from the germline J gene. The chain recombines TRBV5-6 with TRBJ1-5; weak D call: TRBD1 (6 bases). Per germline, CDR1 SGHDT and CDR2 YYEEEE. Trimming took 2 bases from V and 6 from J, leaving 9 bases between them. The length of the CDR3 is 13 residues. The covered CDR3 bases are TGTGCCAGCAGCTTAGAGGGGGTTCAGCCC. Translating it yields CASSLEGVQP. The complete CDR3 reads CASSLEGVQPQHF.